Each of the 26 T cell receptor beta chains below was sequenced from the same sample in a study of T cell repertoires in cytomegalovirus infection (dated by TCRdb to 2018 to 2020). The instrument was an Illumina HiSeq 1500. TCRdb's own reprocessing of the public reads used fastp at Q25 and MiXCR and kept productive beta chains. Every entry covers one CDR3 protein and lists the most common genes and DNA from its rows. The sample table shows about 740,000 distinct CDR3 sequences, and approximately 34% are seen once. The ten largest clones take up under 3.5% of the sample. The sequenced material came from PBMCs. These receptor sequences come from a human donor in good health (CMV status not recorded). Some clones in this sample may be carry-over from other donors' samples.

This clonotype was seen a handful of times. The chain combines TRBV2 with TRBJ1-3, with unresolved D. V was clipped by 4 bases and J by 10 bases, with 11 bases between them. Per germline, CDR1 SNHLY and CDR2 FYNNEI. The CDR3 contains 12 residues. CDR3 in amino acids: CASSVSAVTIYF. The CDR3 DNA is TGTGCCAGCAGTGTATCCGCCGTAACCATATATTTT.

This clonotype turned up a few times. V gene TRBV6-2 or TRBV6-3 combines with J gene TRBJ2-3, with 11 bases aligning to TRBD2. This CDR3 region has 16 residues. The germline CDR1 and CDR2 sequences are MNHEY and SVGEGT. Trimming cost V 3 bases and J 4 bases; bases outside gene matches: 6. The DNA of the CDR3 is TGTGCCAGCAGTTATTTAGCGGGGGGGCTCGCAGATACGCAGTATTTT. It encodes CASSYLAGGLADTQYF.

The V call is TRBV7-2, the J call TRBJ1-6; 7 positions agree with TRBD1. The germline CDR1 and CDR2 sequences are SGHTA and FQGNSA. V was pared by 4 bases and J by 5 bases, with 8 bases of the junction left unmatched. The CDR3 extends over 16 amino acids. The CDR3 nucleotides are TGTGCCAGCAGCTCAAGGGGACAGCGCAATAATTCACCCCTCCACTTT. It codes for CASSSRGQRNNSPLHF.

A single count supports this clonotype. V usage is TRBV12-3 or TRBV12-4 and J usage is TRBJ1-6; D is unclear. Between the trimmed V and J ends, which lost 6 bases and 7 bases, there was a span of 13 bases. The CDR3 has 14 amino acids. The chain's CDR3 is CASRLGRGNSPLHF. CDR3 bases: TGTGCCAGCAGACTAGGACGGGGAAATTCACCCCTCCACTTT.

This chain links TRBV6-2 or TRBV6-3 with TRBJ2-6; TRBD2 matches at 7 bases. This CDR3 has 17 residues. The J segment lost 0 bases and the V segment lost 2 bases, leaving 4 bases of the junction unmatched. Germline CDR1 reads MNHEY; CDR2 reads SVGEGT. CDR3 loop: CASSYSGTNSGANVLTF. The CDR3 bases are TGTGCCAGCAGTTACAGCGGGACCAACTCTGGGGCCAACGTCCTGACTTTC.

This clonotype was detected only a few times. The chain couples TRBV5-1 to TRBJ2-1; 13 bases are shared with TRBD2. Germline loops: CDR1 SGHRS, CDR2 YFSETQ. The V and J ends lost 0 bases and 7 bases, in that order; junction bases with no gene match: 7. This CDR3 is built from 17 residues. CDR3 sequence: CASSLERTSGSVNEQFF. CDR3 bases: TGCGCCAGCAGCTTGGAACGGACTAGCGGGAGTGTAAATGAGCAGTTCTTC.

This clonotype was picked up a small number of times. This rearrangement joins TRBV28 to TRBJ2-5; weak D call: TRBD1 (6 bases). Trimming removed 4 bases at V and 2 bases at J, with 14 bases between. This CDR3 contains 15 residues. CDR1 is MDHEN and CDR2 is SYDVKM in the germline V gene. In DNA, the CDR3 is TGTGCCAGCAGTTGGGGTACAGGGCATCAAGAGACCCAGTACTTC. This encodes CASSWGTGHQETQYF.

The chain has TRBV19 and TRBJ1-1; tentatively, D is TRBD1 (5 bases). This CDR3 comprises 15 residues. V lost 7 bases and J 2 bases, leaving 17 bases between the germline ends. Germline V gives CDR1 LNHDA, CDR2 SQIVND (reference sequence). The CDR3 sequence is CASNYGGISNTEAFF. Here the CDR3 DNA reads TGTGCCAGTAATTACGGGGGAATTTCAAACACTGAAGCTTTCTTT. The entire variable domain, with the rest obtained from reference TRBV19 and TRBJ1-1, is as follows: DGGITQSPKYLFRKEGQNVTLSCEQNLNHDAMYWYRQDPGQGLRLIYYSQIVNDFQKGDIAEGYSVSREKKESFPLTVTSAQKNPTAFYLCASNYGGISNTEAFFGQGTRLTVV.

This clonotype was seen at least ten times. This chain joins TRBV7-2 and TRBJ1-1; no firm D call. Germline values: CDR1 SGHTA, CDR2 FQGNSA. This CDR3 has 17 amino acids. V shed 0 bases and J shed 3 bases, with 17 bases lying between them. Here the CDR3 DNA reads TGTGCCAGCAGCTTAGCGAGTCTTGGGCTACCCTACACTGAAGCTTTCTTT. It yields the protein CASSLASLGLPYTEAFF.

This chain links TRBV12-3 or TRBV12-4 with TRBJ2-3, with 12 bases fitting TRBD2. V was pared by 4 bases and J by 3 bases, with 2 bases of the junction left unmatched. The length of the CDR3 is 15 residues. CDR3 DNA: TGTGCCAGCAGTTCTAGCGGGAGGGGGACAGATACGCAGTATTTT. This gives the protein CASSSSGRGTDTQYF.

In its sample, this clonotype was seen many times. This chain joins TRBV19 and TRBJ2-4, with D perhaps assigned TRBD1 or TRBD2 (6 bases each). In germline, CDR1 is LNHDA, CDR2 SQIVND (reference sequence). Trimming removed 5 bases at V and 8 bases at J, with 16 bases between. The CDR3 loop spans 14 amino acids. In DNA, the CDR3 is TGTGCCAGTAGTTTTAGGGGGGACGTAGACATTCAGTACTTC. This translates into CASSFRGDVDIQYF.

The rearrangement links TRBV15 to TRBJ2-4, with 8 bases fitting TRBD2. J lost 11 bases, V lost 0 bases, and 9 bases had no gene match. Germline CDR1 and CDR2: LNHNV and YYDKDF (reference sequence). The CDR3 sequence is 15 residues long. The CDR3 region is CATSRDRGGGNLQYF. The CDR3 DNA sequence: TGTGCCACCAGCAGAGATCGGGGGGGGGGGAACCTTCAGTACTTC.

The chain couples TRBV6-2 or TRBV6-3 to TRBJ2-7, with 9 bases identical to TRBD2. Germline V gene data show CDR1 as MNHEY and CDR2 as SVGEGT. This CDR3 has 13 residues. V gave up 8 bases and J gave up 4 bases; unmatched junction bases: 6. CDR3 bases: TGTGCCAGCCGCGGGGGGGGGTGGTACGAGCAGTACTTC. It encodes CASRGGGWYEQYF.

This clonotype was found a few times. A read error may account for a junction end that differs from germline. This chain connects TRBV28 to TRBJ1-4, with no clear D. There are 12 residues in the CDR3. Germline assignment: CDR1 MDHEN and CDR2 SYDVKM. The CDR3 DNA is TGTGCCAGCAGTTTCTTCGGTGAAAAGCTGTTTTTT. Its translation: CASSFFGEKLFF.

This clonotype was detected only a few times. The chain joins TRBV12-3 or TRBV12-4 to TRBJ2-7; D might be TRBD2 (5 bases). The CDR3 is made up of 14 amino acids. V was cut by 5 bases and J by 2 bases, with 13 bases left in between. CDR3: CASSDQLGAYEQYF. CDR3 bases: TGTGCCAGCAGTGACCAACTAGGTGCCTACGAGCAGTACTTC.

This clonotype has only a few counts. CDR3 coding DNA: TGTGCCAGCAGCCAATCGTACACTCAGCCCCAGCATTTT. Translating it yields CASSQSYTQPQHF. The rearrangement links TRBV7-2 to TRBJ1-5, with no clear D. V dropped 5 bases and J dropped 6 bases, with 11 bases sitting between them. This CDR3 has 13 amino acids. Germline V gives CDR1 SGHTA, CDR2 FQGNSA.

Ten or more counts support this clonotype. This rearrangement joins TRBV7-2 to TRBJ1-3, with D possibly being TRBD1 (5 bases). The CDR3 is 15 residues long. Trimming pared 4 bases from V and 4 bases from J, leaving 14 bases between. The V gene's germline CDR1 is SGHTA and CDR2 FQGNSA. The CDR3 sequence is CASSWDGGHGNTIYF. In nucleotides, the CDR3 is TGTGCCAGCAGCTGGGACGGAGGGCACGGAAACACCATATATTTT. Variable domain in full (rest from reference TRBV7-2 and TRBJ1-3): GAGVSQSPSNKVTEKGKDVELRCDPISGHTALYWYRQSLGQGLEFLIYFQGNSAPDKSGLPSDRFSAERTGGSVSTLTIQRTQQEDSAVYLCASSWDGGHGNTIYFGEGSWLTVV.

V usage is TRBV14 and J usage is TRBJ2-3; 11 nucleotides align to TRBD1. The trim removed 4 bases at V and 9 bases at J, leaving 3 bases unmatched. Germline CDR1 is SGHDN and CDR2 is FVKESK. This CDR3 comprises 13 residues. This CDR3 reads CASSLGDRGTQYF. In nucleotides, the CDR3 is TGTGCCAGCAGCCTAGGGGACAGGGGGACGCAGTATTTT.

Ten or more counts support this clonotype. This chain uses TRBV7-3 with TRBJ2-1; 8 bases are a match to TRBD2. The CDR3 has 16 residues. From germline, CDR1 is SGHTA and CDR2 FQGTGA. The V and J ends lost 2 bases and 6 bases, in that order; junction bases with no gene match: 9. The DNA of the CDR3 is TGTGCCAGCAGCTTAGGTTTCGGGAGGGGGAGCAATGAGCAGTTCTTC. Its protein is CASSLGFGRGSNEQFF.

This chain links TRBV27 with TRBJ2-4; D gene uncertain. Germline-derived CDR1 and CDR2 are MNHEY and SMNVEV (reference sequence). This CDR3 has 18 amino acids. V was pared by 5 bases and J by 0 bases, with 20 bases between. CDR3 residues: CASSPAPNLGVAKNIQYF. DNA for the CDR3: TGTGCCAGCAGTCCCGCCCCGAACCTAGGAGTAGCCAAAAACATTCAGTACTTC.

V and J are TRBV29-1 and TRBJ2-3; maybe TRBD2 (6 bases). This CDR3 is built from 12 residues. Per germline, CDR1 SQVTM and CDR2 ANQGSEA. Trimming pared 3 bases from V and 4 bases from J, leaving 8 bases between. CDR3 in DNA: TGCAGCGTTGATCCGGGAGCAGATACGCAGTATTTT. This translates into CSVDPGADTQYF.

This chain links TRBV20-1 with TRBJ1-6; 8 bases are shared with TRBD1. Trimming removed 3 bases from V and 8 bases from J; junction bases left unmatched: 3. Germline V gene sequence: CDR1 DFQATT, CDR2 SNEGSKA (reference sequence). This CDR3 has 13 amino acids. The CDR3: CSARRDRHSPLHF. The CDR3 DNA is TGCAGTGCTAGGCGGGACAGGCATTCACCCCTCCACTTT.

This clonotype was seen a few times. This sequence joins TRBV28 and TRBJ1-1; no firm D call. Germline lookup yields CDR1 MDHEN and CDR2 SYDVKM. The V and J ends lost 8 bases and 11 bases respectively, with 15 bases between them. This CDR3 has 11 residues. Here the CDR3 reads CASVREGLAFF. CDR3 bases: TGTGCCAGCGTGAGGGAGGGTTTGGCTTTCTTT.

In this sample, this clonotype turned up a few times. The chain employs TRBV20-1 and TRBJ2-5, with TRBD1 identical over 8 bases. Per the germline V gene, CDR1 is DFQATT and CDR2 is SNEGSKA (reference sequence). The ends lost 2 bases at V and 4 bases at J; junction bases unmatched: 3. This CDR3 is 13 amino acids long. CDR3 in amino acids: CSARTTGAETQYF. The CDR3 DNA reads TGCAGTGCTAGAACGACAGGGGCAGAGACCCAGTACTTC.

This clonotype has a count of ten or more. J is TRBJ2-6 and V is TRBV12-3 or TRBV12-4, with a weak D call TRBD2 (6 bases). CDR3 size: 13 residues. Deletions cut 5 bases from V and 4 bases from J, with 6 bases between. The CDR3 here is CASSAGGANVLTF. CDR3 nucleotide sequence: TGTGCCAGCAGTGCGGGGGGGGCCAACGTCCTGACTTTC.

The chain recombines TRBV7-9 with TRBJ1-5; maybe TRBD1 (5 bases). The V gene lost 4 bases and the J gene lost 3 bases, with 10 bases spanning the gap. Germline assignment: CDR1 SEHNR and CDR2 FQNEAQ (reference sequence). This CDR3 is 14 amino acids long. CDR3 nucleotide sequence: TGTGCCAGCAGCTGGCAGGGTCCCAATCAGCCCCAGCATTTT. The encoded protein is CASSWQGPNQPQHF.